This T cell receptor beta chain was sequenced in a study of technical replicates of blood from several donors. Deletions cut 6 bases from V and 3 bases from J, with 14 bases between. This CDR3 is 14 amino acids long. The germline V gene has CDR1 SNHLY and CDR2 FYNNEI. Generated by immunoSEQ multiplex PCR, the TCRdb table keeps only in-frame clones and is missing some. The table has more than 75,000 clones, 85% to 95% seen once. This clonotype was obtained from a human donor in good health. The chain links TRBV2 to TRBJ1-2; D perhaps matches TRBD1 (5 bases). The source material was T cells isolated from PBMCs. Here the CDR3 reads CASRTGRAYYGYTF. In DNA form, the CDR3 reads TGTGCCAGCAGGACTGGCAGGGCTTACTATGGCTACACCTTC.